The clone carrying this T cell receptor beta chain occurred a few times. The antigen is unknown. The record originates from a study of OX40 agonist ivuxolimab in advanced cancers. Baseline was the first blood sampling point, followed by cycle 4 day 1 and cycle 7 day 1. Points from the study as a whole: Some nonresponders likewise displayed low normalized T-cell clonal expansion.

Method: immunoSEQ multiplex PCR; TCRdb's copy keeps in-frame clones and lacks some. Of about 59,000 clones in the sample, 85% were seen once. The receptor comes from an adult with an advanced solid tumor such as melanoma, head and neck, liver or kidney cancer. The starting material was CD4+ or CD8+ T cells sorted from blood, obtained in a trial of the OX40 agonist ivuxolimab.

For the CDR3, the DNA is TGTGCCTGGAGCGGAAGCGGGACAGGGAGTACCGGGGAGCTGTTTTTT. Protein: CAWSGSGTGSTGELFF. The chain links TRBV30 to TRBJ2-2, with 9 bases identical to TRBD1. Germline lookup yields CDR1 GTSNPN and CDR2 SVGIG (reference sequence). This CDR3 region has 16 residues. V lost 3 bases and J lost 5; bases outside the gene matches: 10.